This passage covers 17 T cell receptor beta chains from one sample sequenced in a study of T-cell reconstitution after alpha-beta-depleted transplantation in children. A TCRbeta library incorporating unique molecular identifiers was prepared. TCRdb re-analysed the PCR reads in MiXCR, keeping a single row per CDR3 protein. This sample carries hundreds of thousands of distinct CDR3 sequences, under 15% of them seen once, and the ten largest clones take 0.79%. The material sequenced was PBMCs, taken before TCRalphabeta/CD19-depleted stem cell transplant. Every receptor here comes from a girl between 2 and 10 years old with congenital amegakaryocytic thrombocytopenia, due to receive a stem cell transplant.

There are many counts of this clonotype. The chain links TRBV10-3 to TRBJ2-3, with no clear D. The CDR3 is 14 amino acids. V lost 6 bases and J 2 bases, leaving 12 bases between the germline ends. CDR1 ENHRY and CDR2 SYGVKD come from the germline V gene. CDR3 sequence: CAISLRTDTDTQYF. CDR3 in DNA: TGTGCCATCAGCCTAAGAACCGACACAGATACGCAGTATTTT.

This clonotype was observed many times. The CDR3 is CASSFLTDEQFF. The CDR3 region has the DNA TGTGCCAGCAGTTTTCTGACGGATGAGCAGTTCTTC. V gene TRBV12-3 or TRBV12-4 combines with J gene TRBJ2-1; D gene uncertain. This CDR3 spans 12 amino acids. V lost 3 bases, J lost 8 bases, and 8 bases lay in between.

This chain uses TRBV20-1 with TRBJ2-3, with 7 nucleotides matching TRBD2. The length of the CDR3 is 16 residues. Unmatched junction bases numbered 10, after V lost 3 bases and J lost 1 base. Germline CDR1 is DFQATT and CDR2 is SNEGSKA (reference sequence). DNA for the CDR3: TGCAGTGCTAGTTTATGGGCTAGCGGTCGCACAGATACGCAGTATTTT. Amino acids: CSASLWASGRTDTQYF.

For this clonotype: A read error may explain this, as a much larger clone is one base away. The CDR3 loop reads CACSHTIGTPTNTGELFF. The CDR3 region has the DNA TGTGCCTGCAGTCACACGATAGGGACACCAACGAACACCGGGGAGCTGTTTTTT. This chain uses TRBV3-1 with TRBJ2-2; possible D gene TRBD1, 6 bases. CDR1 is LGHDT, CDR2 YNNKEL, per germline (reference sequence). CDR3 length: 18 residues.

There are many counts of this clonotype. The chain carries TRBV28 and TRBJ2-5; D is possibly TRBD2 (6 bases). The CDR3 is 13 residues long. The V end was cut by 6 bases, the J end by 4 bases, with 12 bases between. The germline V gene has CDR1 MDHEN and CDR2 SYDVKM. In DNA, the CDR3 is TGTGCCAGCAGCGCTGGGACTTTAGAGACCCAGTACTTC. Its protein is CASSAGTLETQYF.

This clonotype was counted many times. The CDR3 protein is CSAMTQRAPSGRSYEQYF. The CDR3 nucleotides are TGCAGCGCGATGACTCAGAGGGCCCCTAGCGGGAGGTCCTACGAGCAGTACTTC. V gene TRBV29-1 combines with J gene TRBJ2-7, with 11 positions matching TRBD2. Germline CDR1 reads SQVTM; CDR2 reads ANQGSEA. This CDR3 spans 18 amino acids. J was trimmed by 1 base and V by 7 bases; bases with no gene match: 18.

At least ten counts were recorded for this clonotype. The chain carries TRBV7-7 and TRBJ2-1; D ambiguous. V was trimmed by 5 bases and J by 4 bases, leaving 12 bases between them. The CDR3 totals 14 residues. Germline V gene data show CDR1 as SSHAT and CDR2 as FNYEAQ (reference sequence). The CDR3 spells CASSPRIGYNEQFF. CDR3 nucleotide sequence: TGTGCCAGCAGCCCCCGGATCGGGTACAATGAGCAGTTCTTC.

This clonotype was counted ten times or more. This chain uses TRBV11-2 with TRBJ2-3; 8 bases agree with TRBD2. The junction had 16 bases not matched to a gene; V was cut back by 2 bases and J by 3 bases. The CDR3 spans 19 residues. Per germline, CDR1 SGHAT and CDR2 FQNNGV. The CDR3 spells CASSLSLVRLAGGTDTQYF. CDR3 nucleotides: TGTGCCAGCAGCTTATCTCTCGTCCGCCTGGCGGGAGGAACAGATACGCAGTATTTT.

This clonotype was observed many times. This rearrangement joins TRBV6-1 to TRBJ2-1; maybe TRBD2 (6 bases). The length of the CDR3 is 16 residues. Trimming stripped 6 bases from V and 3 bases from J, with 18 bases between. Germline CDR1 MNHNS, CDR2 SASEGT. DNA of the CDR3: TGTGCCAGCAGCCTGGAGGGATTGAACGGCTACAATGAGCAGTTCTTC. Translating gives CASSLEGLNGYNEQFF.

This clonotype turned up a few times. The CDR3 DNA is TGTGCCAGCAGCTTAGCCCTAATGAACACCGGGGAGCTGTTTTTT. It is translated as CASSLALMNTGELFF. The rearrangement links TRBV7-9 to TRBJ2-2; D unclear. CDR3 length: 15 residues. The V gene's germline CDR1 is SEHNR and CDR2 FQNEAQ (reference sequence). V gave up 0 bases and J gave up 1 base, with 6 bases separating them.

In its sample, this clonotype was seen many times. The genes are TRBV20-1 and TRBJ2-7; TRBD1 matches at 8 bases. Per the germline V gene, CDR1 is DFQATT and CDR2 is SNEGSKA (reference sequence). This CDR3 spans 12 amino acids. V was clipped by 8 bases and J by 3 bases; unmatched bases: 6. This CDR3 is CSSGTGGYEQYF. The DNA of the CDR3 is TGCAGTTCCGGGACAGGTGGCTACGAGCAGTACTTC.

The sample holds a few counts of this clonotype. This chain joins TRBV9 and TRBJ2-1; D gene uncertain. Trimming pared 1 base from V and 5 bases from J, leaving 10 bases between. This CDR3 has 14 amino acids. Germline CDR1 and CDR2: SGDLS and YYNGEE. The CDR3 loop reads CASSVMVANNEQFF. DNA for the CDR3: TGTGCCAGCAGCGTAATGGTAGCTAACAATGAGCAGTTCTTC.

As to this clonotype: At one end the junction does not follow the germline gene, possibly because of a read error. The rearrangement links TRBV30 to TRBJ2-2; TRBD2 matches 12 bases. The germline V gene has CDR1 GTSNPN and CDR2 SVGIG (reference sequence). This CDR3 contains 17 residues. CDR3 loop: CPWSEAGLAGRTGELFF. The CDR3 DNA reads as TGTCCCTGGAGTGAGGCAGGACTAGCGGGAAGGACCGGGGAGCTGTTTTTT.

This chain links TRBV20-1 with TRBJ2-3; D perhaps matches TRBD1 (5 bases). With 4 bases removed from V and 6 bases from J, the gap between germline ends came to 29 bases. This CDR3 is built from 18 residues. Germline assignment: CDR1 DFQATT and CDR2 SNEGSKA (reference sequence). CDR3 in DNA: TGCAGTGCTAACCCCCACGGTCGAGCTGGCAGGGTCCGGGATACGCAGTATTTT. Protein product: CSANPHGRAGRVRDTQYF.

This clonotype occurred a few times. V gene TRBV12-3 or TRBV12-4 combines with J gene TRBJ2-5; possible D gene TRBD1, 5 bases. The CDR3 consists of 13 residues. The V gene lost 6 bases and the J gene lost 5 bases, with 13 bases spanning the gap. CDR3 nucleotides: TGTGCCAGCAGGCCCCAGGGTTCGGAGACCCAGTACTTC. It codes for CASRPQGSETQYF.

The chain joins TRBV15 to TRBJ2-7; D not certain. This CDR3 region has 15 residues. Germline V CDR1 and CDR2: LNHNV, YYDKDF (reference sequence). The V and J ends lost 0 bases and 7 bases respectively, with 16 bases between them. Written as DNA, the CDR3 is TGTGCCACCAGCAGAGATCTCGCGTCATTGGGAGAGCAGTACTTC. Translated, it gives CATSRDLASLGEQYF.

The V and J genes are TRBV30 and TRBJ2-5; a possible D gene is TRBD1 (6 bases). CDR3 length: 13 amino acids. CDR1 is GTSNPN, CDR2 SVGIG, per germline (reference sequence). V gave up 3 bases and J gave up 3 bases, with 11 bases separating them. CDR3 amino acids: CAWSGTSKETQYF. CDR3 bases: TGTGCCTGGAGCGGGACATCTAAAGAGACCCAGTACTTC.